The clone carrying this TCR beta chain has more than one count but fewer than ten. Its cognate antigen is unknown. Healthy Caucasians provided all donations. These data come from a study of identical twins. Overall study findings and caveats: Invariant MAIT and iNKT cells are populations that could partly confound zero-insertion analyses.

This CDR3 is built from 15 residues. The J segment lost 0 bases and the V segment lost 6 bases, leaving 5 bases of the junction unmatched. CDR1 is SGHTA, CDR2 FQGNSA, per germline. TCRdb re-called the 5' RACE reads with MiXCR, one entry per CDR3 protein. This sample has roughly 280,000 distinct CDR3 sequences, with less than 9.5% found just once. These records were also assigned to another study, of yellow fever vaccine responses in identical twins.

The clonotype comes from a woman aged 18-29 years in good health. The sequencing sample was made of CD8+ T cells sorted from blood. This rearrangement joins TRBV7-2 to TRBJ1-3, with 7 nucleotides matching TRBD1. CDR3 amino acids: CASSPTGYSGNTIYF. DNA of the CDR3: TGTGCCAGCAGTCCGACAGGGTACTCTGGAAACACCATATATTTT.